What follows is one TCR beta chain and its context. What it binds is unknown. Then a second PCR, running about 6 to 12 cycles, was carried out with a sample-barcoded 5' primer and a J-beta primer mix. Each CDR3 protein is one row after TCRdb ran MiXCR on the 5' RACE reads. This table has 710,000 or so distinct CDR3 sequences, 32% appearing once. This sample was taken from a study of blood T cells in healthy people across ages. CDR1 SEHNR and CDR2 FQNEAQ come from the germline V gene (reference sequence). CDR3 length: 12 amino acids. Trimming removed 5 bases at V and 7 bases at J, with 11 bases between. The study's findings and limits: Compared with aged donors, long-lived donors showed fewer expanded clones, suggesting selection. Because donor CMV status was unknown, expanded clonotype changes were possibly confounded. In older individuals, TCR beta diversity per million T cells was lower, falling roughly linearly with age. Naive and antigen-experienced cells could not be conclusively compared, given unsorted PBMCs.

The sequenced sample was blood. The receptor comes from a woman of 80 years or more in good health. The chain is built from TRBV7-9 and TRBJ1-2, with D hard to call. The CDR3 spells CASSPDISGYTF. In DNA, the CDR3 is TGTGCCAGCAGCCCAGACATAAGTGGCTACACCTTC.